This T cell receptor beta chain was sequenced for a study of identical twins. This CDR3 has 15 amino acids. CDR1 DFQATT and CDR2 SNEGSKA come from the germline V gene (reference sequence). With 0 bases removed from V and 5 bases from J, the gap between germline ends came to 17 bases. TCRdb ran MiXCR on the 5' RACE reads and lists one entry per CDR3 protein. The repertoire holds roughly 750,000 distinct CDR3 sequences, with 21% as singletons. Study conclusions and caveats: Within monozygotic twins, out-of-frame TCR alpha sharing was underestimated by the models.

This clonotype was picked up many times. Its target is unknown. The same data also went into a second study, on T cells expressing NK-cell markers. That investigation notes: Most of the eight sequenced donors were classified as HCMV-seropositive, and one was classified as seronegative.

The sequenced sample consisted of PBMCs. The rearrangement uses TRBV20-1 and TRBJ2-7; weak D call: TRBD1 (5 bases). This receptor was obtained from a woman aged 18-29 years in good health. The CDR3 sequence: CSARDRQGIPNEQYF. DNA for the CDR3: TGCAGTGCTAGAGATCGTCAGGGAATTCCTAACGAGCAGTACTTC.